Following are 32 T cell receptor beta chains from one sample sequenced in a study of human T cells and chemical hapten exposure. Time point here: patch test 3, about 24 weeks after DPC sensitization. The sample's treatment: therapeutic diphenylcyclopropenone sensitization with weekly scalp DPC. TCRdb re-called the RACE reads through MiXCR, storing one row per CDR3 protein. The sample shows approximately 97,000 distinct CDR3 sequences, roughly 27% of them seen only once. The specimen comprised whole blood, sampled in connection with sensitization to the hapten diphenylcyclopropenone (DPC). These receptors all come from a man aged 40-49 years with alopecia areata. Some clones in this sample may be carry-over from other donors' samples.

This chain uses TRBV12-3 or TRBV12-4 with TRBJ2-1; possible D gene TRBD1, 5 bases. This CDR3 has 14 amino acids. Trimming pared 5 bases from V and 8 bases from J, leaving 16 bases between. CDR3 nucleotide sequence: TGTGCCAGCAGTATCTCTAGGCCCAGGGATGAGCAGTTCTTC. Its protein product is CASSISRPRDEQFF.

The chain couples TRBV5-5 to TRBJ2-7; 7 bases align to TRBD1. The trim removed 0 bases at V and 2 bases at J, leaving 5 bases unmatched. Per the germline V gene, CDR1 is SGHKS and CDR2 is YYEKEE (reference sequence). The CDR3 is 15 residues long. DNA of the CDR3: TGTGCCAGCAGCTTGGGACCCGGGACAGCCTACGAGCAGTACTTC. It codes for CASSLGPGTAYEQYF.

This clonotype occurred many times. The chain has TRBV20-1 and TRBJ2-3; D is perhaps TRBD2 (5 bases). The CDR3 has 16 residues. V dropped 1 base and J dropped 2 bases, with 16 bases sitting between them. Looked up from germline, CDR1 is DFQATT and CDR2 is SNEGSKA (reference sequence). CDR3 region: CSARVGGSSNTDTQYF. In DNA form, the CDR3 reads TGCAGTGCTAGAGTCGGAGGTAGCTCAAACACAGATACGCAGTATTTT.

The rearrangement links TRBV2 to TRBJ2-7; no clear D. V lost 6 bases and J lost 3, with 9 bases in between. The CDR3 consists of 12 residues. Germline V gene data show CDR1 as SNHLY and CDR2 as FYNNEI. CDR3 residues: CASRDGSYEQYF. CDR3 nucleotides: TGTGCCAGCAGGGACGGAAGCTACGAGCAGTACTTC.

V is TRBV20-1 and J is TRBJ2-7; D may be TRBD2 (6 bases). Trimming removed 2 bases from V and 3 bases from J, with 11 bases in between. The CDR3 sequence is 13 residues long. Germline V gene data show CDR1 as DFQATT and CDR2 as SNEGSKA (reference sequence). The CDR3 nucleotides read TGCAGTGCTAGACTAACTAGCCGCTACGAGCAGTACTTC. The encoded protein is CSARLTSRYEQYF.

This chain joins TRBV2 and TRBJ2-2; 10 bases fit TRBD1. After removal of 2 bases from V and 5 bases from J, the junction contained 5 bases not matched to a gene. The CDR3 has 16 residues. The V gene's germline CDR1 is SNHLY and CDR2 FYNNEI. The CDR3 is CASSEPGTGETGELFF. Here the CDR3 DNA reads TGTGCCAGCAGTGAACCCGGGACAGGGGAAACCGGGGAGCTGTTTTTT.

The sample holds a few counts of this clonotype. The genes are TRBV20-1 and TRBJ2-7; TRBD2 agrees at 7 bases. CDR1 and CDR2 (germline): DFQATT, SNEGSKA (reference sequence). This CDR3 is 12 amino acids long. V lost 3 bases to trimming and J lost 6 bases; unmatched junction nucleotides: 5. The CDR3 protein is CSARRETGEQYF. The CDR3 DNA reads TGCAGTGCTAGGCGGGAGACTGGCGAGCAGTACTTC.

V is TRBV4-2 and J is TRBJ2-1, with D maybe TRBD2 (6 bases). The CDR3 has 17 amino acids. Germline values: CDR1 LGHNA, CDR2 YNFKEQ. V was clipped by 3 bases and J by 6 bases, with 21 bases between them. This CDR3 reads CASSQGGGTGRGNEQFF. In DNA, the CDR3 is TGTGCCAGCAGCCAGGGTGGGGGGACTGGCCGGGGCAATGAGCAGTTCTTC.

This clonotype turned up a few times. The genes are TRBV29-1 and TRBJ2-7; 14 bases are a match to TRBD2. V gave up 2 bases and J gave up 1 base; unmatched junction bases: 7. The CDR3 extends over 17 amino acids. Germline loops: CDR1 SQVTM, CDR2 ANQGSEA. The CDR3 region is CSVESGTSGSYSYEQYF. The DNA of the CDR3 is TGCAGCGTTGAAAGCGGGACTAGCGGGAGTTATTCCTACGAGCAGTACTTC.

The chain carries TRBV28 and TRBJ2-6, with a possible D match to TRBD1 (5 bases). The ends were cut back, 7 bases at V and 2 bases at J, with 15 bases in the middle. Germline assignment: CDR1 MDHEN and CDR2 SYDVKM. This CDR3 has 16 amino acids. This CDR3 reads CASTYSDRTGANVLTF. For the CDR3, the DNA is TGTGCCAGCACCTATTCCGACAGAACTGGGGCCAACGTCCTGACTTTC.

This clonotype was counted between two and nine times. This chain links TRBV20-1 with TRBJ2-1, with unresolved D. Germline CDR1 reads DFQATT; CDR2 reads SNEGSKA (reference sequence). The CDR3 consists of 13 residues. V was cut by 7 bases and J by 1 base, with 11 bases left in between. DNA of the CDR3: TGCAGTGGAGTGAGCGATTCCTACAATGAGCAGTTCTTC. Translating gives CSGVSDSYNEQFF.

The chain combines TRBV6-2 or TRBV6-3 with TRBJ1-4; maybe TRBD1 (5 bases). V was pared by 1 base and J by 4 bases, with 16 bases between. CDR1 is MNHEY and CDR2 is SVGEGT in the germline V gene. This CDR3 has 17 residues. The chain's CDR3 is CASSYFRDPLGNEKLFF. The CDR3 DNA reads TGTGCCAGCAGTTACTTCCGGGACCCCTTGGGTAATGAAAAACTGTTTTTT.

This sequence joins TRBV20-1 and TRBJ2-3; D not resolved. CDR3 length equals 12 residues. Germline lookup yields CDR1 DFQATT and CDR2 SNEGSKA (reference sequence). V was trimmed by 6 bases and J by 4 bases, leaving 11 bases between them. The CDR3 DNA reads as TGCAGTGCCCCCCTTGGCGCAGATACGCAGTATTTT. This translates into CSAPLGADTQYF.

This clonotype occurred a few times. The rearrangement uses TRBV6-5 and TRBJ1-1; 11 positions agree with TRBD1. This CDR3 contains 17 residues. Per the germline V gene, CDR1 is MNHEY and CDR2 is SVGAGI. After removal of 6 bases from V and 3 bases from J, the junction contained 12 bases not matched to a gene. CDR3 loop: CASRQQGGTGGHTEAFF. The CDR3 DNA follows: TGTGCCAGCAGACAACAGGGTGGGACAGGGGGACACACTGAAGCTTTCTTT.

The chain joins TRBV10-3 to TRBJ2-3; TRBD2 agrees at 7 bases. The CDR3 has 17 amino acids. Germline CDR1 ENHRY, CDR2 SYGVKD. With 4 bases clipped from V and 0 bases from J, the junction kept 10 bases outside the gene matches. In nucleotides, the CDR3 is TGTGCCATCAGTGCCCCCACGCGGGGAGGGAGCACAGATACGCAGTATTTT. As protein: CAISAPTRGGSTDTQYF.

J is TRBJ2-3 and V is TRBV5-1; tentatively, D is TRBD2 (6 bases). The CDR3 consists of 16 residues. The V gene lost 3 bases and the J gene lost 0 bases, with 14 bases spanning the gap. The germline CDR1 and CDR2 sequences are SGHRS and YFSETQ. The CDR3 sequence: CASSSRGGTSTDTQYF. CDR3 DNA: TGCGCCAGCAGCTCTAGGGGAGGCACGAGCACAGATACGCAGTATTTT.

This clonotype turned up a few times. The CDR3 region has the DNA TGTGCCAGCAGCCCCCGGCGAGCCTACGAGCAGTACTTC. Protein sequence: CASSPRRAYEQYF. The V and J genes are TRBV5-6 and TRBJ2-7; D is undetermined. Between the trimmed V and J ends, which lost 4 bases and 2 bases, there was a span of 10 bases. Germline CDR1 reads SGHDT; CDR2 reads YYEEEE. CDR3 length equals 13 residues.

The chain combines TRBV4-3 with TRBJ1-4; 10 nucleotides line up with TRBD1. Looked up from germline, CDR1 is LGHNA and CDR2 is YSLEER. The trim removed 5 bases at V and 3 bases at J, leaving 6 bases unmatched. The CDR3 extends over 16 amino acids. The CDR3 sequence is CASSLRGTGANEKLFF. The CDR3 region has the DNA TGCGCCAGCAGCTTACGAGGGACAGGGGCTAATGAAAAACTGTTTTTT.

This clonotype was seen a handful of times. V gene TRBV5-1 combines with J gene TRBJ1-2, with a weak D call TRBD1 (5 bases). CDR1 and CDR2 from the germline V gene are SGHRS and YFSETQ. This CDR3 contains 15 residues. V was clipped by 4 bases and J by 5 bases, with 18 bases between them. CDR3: CASSTLTDKGYGYTF. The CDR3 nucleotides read TGCGCCAGCAGCACCTTGACAGACAAGGGATATGGCTACACCTTC.

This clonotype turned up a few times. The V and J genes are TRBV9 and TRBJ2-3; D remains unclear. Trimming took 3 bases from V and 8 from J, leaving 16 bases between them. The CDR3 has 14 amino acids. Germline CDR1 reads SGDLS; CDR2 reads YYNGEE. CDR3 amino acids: CASSEDGSLGTQYF. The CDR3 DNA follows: TGTGCCAGCAGCGAGGACGGGTCCTTAGGTACGCAGTATTTT.

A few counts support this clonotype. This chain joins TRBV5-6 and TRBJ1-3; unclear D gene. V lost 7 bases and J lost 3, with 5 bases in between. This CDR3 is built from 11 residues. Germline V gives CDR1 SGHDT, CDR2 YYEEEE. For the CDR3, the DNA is TGTGCCAGCTCCTTTGGAAACACCATATATTTT. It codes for CASSFGNTIYF.

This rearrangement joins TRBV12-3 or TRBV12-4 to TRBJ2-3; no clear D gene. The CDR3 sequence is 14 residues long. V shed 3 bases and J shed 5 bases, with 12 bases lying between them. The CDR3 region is CASSFDRPGDTQYF. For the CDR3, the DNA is TGTGCCAGCAGTTTTGACCGACCGGGAGATACGCAGTATTTT.

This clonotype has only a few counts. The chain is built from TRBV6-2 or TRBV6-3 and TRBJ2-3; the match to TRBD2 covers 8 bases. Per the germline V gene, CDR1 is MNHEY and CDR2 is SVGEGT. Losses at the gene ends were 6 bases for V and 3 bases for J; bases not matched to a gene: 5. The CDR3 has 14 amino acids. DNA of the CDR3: TGTGCCAGCAGGAGCGGGGGTCTGACAGATACGCAGTATTTT. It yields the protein CASRSGGLTDTQYF.

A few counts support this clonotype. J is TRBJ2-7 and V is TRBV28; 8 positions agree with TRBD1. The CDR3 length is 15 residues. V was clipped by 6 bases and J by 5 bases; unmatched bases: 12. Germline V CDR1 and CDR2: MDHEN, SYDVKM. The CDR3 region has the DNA TGTGCCAGCAGCCGTGCCCAGGGGGCGTTCGACGAGCAGTACTTC. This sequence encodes CASSRAQGAFDEQYF.

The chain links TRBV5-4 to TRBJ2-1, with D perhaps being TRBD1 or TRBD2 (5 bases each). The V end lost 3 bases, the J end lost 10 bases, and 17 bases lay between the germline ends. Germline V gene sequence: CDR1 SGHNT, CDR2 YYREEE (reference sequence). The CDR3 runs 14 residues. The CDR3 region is CASSYPGRGQEQFF. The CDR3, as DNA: TGTGCCAGCAGCTATCCGGGACGAGGGCAGGAGCAGTTCTTC.

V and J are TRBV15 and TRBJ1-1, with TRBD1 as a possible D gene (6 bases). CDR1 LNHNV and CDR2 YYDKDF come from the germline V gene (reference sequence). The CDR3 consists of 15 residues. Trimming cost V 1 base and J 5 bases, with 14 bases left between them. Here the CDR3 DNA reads TGTGCCACCAGCAGAGGATGGGGGGCTGATACTGAAGCTTTCTTT. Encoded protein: CATSRGWGADTEAFF. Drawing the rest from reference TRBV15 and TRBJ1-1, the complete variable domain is DAMVIQNPRYQVTQFGKPVTLSCSQTLNHNVMYWYQQKSSQAPKLLFHYYDKDFNNEADTPDNFQSRRPNTSFCFLDIRSPGLGDTAMYLCATSRGWGADTEAFFGQGTRLTVV.

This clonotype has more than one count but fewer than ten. This chain's CDR3 is CASSHSGRAPYEQYF. Written as DNA, the CDR3 is TGTGCCAGCAGCCACAGCGGGAGGGCCCCCTACGAGCAGTACTTC. V usage is TRBV14 and J usage is TRBJ2-7; 10 bases map to TRBD2. This CDR3 is built from 15 residues. After removal of 3 bases from V and 2 bases from J, the junction contained 4 bases not matched to a gene. CDR1 and CDR2 (germline): SGHDN, FVKESK.

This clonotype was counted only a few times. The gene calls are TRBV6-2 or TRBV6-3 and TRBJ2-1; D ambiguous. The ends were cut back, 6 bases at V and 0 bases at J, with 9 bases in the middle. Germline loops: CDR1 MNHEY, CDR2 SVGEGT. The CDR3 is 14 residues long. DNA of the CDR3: TGTGCCAGCAGAAAGTTGAGCTCCTACAATGAGCAGTTCTTC. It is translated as CASRKLSSYNEQFF.

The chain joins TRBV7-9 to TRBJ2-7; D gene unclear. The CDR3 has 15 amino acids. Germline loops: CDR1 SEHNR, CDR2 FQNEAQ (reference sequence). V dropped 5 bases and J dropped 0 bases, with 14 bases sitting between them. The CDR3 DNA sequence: TGTGCCAGCAGCCCTACCCTTGGGGTCTCCTACGAGCAGTACTTC. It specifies CASSPTLGVSYEQYF.

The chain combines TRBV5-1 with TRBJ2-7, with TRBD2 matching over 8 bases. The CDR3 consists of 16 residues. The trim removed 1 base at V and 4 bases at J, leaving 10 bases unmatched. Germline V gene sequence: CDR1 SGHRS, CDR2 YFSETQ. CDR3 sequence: CASSLIGRAVSYEQYF. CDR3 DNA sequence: TGCGCCAGCAGCTTGATCGGGAGGGCCGTTTCTTACGAGCAGTACTTC.

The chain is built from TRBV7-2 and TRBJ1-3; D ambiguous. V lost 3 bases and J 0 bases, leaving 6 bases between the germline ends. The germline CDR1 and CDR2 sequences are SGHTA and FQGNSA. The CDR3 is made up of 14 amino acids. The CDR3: CASSLDRSGNTIYF. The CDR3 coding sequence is TGTGCCAGCAGCTTGGACCGCTCTGGAAACACCATATATTTT. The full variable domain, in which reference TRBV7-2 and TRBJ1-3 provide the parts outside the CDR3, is GAGVSQSPSNKVTEKGKDVELRCDPISGHTALYWYRQSLGQGLEFLIYFQGNSAPDKSGLPSDRFSAERTGGSVSTLTIQRTQQEDSAVYLCASSLDRSGNTIYFGEGSWLTVV.

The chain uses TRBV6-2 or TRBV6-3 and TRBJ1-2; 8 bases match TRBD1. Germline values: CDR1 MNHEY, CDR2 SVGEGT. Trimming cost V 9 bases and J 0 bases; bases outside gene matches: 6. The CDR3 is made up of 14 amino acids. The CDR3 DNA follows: TGTGCCAGTAGCGGGGACAGGACTAACTATGGCTACACCTTC. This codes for CASSGDRTNYGYTF.